This is a list of T cell receptor beta chains from one sample in a study of shared clonotypes between healthy human individuals. Sequencing was performed with immunoSEQ multiplex PCR; in TCRdb, only in-frame clones are kept and a portion is missing. The table has some 630,000 clones, roughly 96% seen once. Sequences were obtained from naive CD8+ T cells sorted from blood. All receptors come from a woman aged 25 to 45 in good health. The CDR3 runs from the conserved cysteine through the conserved F or W. A D gene is named only where the DNA matches it firmly. Size is omitted from some rows. Given values are once, few, many or a class for expanded clones.

V gene,clone size,D gene,J gene,CDR3 protein
TRBV7-7,.,.,TRBJ2-2,CASSLAGPTGELFF
TRBV7-8,.,.,TRBJ2-1,CASSLAFEQFF
TRBV27,.,.,TRBJ2-7,CASSLSPAYEQYF
TRBV6-5,.,.,TRBJ2-7,CASSYSTGLHSYEQYF
TRBV9,.,TRBD2,TRBJ2-7,CASSPLAGGPYEQYF
TRBV28,.,.,TRBJ1-4,CASSVRGEVANEKLFF
TRBV9,once,.,TRBJ2-1,CASSDFNEQFF
TRBV9,.,.,TRBJ2-2,CASSVVGDTGELFF
TRBV7-5,.,.,TRBJ2-7,CVRSLRDRAYEQYF
TRBV7-6,.,.,TRBJ1-3,CASSLITLDTIYF
TRBV28,.,.,TRBJ1-5,CASSPRQVNQPQHF
TRBV2,.,.,TRBJ2-2,CASRPDNSGELFF
TRBV11-2,.,TRBD2,TRBJ2-3,CASSSYGRGDTQYF
TRBV5-5,.,.,TRBJ1-6,CASSSSSPLHF
TRBV7-7,.,TRBD2,TRBJ2-3,CASSLLSGSAVDTQYF
TRBV5-1,.,TRBD2,TRBJ2-1,CASSPTSGRASYNEQFF
TRBV28,.,.,TRBJ1-1,CASSQTTAKRPEAFF
TRBV10-3,once,TRBD2,TRBJ2-7,CATEVGTSGRISYEQYF
TRBV19,.,TRBD1,TRBJ1-2,CASSPHRGRRSGYTF
TRBV4-1,.,.,TRBJ2-7,CASSPGGSYEQYF
TRBV19,.,TRBD1,TRBJ1-5,CASKRDREGTDNQPQHF
TRBV5-6,.,.,TRBJ1-2,CASSFGSPSGYTF
TRBV6-5,.,TRBD2,TRBJ2-7,CASSISSGSYEQYF
TRBV27,.,TRBD1,TRBJ2-5,CASTVTGGAETQYF
TRBV4-1,.,.,TRBJ2-3,CASSQEEAIWGTDTQYF
TRBV28,.,.,TRBJ2-3,CASSLGGEGVRDTQYF
TRBV27,.,TRBD1,TRBJ1-1,CASSITGGDTEAFF
TRBV28,.,TRBD1,TRBJ1-5,CASSPTVPTGQGGWNQPQHF
TRBV2,.,TRBD2,TRBJ2-3,CASSFLISSGRAADTQYF